What follows are 27 T cell receptor beta chains derived from one specimen sequenced in a study of T cell responses to AZD1222 COVID-19 vaccine. Assay used: immunoSEQ multiplex PCR; TCRdb lists only in-frame clones, some missing. The top ten hold less than 1.2% of the sample, which has approximately 200,000 clones, roughly 92% seen once. The sequenced sample was peripheral blood, obtained 28 days after the second AZD1222 dose. The receptors come from an adult who received the AZD1222 COVID-19 vaccine.

The table lists this clone with a count of one. CDR3 loop: CASSRDSSYEQYF. DNA for the CDR3: TGTGCCAGCAGCAGGGACAGCTCCTACGAGCAGTACTTC. The gene calls are TRBV9 and TRBJ2-7; 7 bases are shared with TRBD1. The trim removed 4 bases at V and 0 bases at J, leaving 1 base unmatched. The germline V gene has CDR1 SGDLS and CDR2 YYNGEE. The CDR3 consists of 13 residues.

This clone was picked up one time. The genes are TRBV2 and TRBJ1-1; D unresolved. Trimming took 5 bases from V and 3 from J, leaving 13 bases between them. The germline V gene encodes CDR1 SNHLY and CDR2 FYNNEI. CDR3 length equals 14 residues. This chain's CDR3 is CASSNLTGDTEAFF. Here the CDR3 DNA reads TGTGCCAGCAGTAACCTTACCGGAGACACTGAAGCTTTCTTT. Drawing the rest from reference TRBV2 and TRBJ1-1, the complete variable domain is EPEVTQTPSHQVTQMGQEVILRCVPISNHLYFYWYRQILGQKVEFLVSFYNNEISEKSEIFDDQFSVERPDGSNFTLKIRSTKLEDSAMYFCASSNLTGDTEAFFGQGTRLTVV.

The J gene is TRBJ2-2, the V gene TRBV12-3 or TRBV12-4; no reliable D call. The CDR3 is made up of 11 amino acids. V gave up 7 bases and J gave up 4 bases, with 4 bases separating them. The CDR3 reads CASTSTGELFF. The CDR3 nucleotides read TGTGCCAGCACCTCCACCGGGGAGCTGTTTTTT.

The chain employs TRBV18 and TRBJ2-5, with 9 bases lining up with TRBD2. Trimming removed 1 base from V and 4 bases from J; junction bases left unmatched: 4. The CDR3 is made up of 15 amino acids. Germline CDR1 is KGHSH and CDR2 is LQKENI. The CDR3 loop is CASSPQTAGGETQYF. The CDR3 nucleotides are TGTGCCAGCTCACCACAGACAGCGGGGGGAGAGACCCAGTACTTC.

CDR3 nucleotide sequence: TGTGCCAGCAAACTAACAGGGTATCTGGGAAGTTCACCCCTCCACTTT. Encoded protein: CASKLTGYLGSSPLHF. The J gene is TRBJ1-6, the V gene TRBV3-1 (or the pseudogene TRBV3-2); D may be TRBD1 (6 bases). The CDR3 spans 16 residues. The germline V gene has CDR1 LGHDT and CDR2 YNNKEL (reference sequence). Trimming pared 7 bases from V and 9 bases from J, leaving 22 bases between.

The V and J genes are TRBV11-2 and TRBJ2-2; D remains ambiguous. Germline loops: CDR1 SGHAT, CDR2 FQNNGV. V gave up 2 bases and J gave up 6 bases, with 13 bases separating them. The CDR3 has 15 amino acids. The CDR3 here is CASSLTGFGSGELFF. The CDR3 DNA is TGTGCCAGCAGCTTAACGGGTTTTGGGTCCGGGGAGCTGTTTTTT.

The chain links TRBV18 to TRBJ1-5; D gene unclear. Looked up from germline, CDR1 is KGHSH and CDR2 is LQKENI. This CDR3 contains 13 residues. Trimming left V 6 bases short and J 5 bases short, with 11 bases between. The CDR3 is CASSTYADQPQHF. CDR3 sequence (DNA): TGTGCCAGCTCCACCTACGCGGATCAGCCCCAGCATTTT.

The rearrangement links TRBV19 to TRBJ2-6, with D unclear. Between the trimmed V and J ends, which lost 6 bases and 0 bases, there was a span of 9 bases. This CDR3 has 15 amino acids. The V gene's germline CDR1 is LNHDA and CDR2 SQIVND (reference sequence). In DNA form, the CDR3 reads TGTGCCAGTAGCCGAGTCAGCTCTGGGGCCAACGTCCTGACTTTC. Amino acid sequence: CASSRVSSGANVLTF.

This rearrangement joins TRBV7-9 to TRBJ2-5; TRBD2 matches at 7 bases. The CDR3 contains 14 residues. The V segment lost 2 bases and the J segment 5 bases; nucleotides outside the gene matches: 5. Looked up from germline, CDR1 is SEHNR and CDR2 is FQNEAQ (reference sequence). CDR3 sequence (DNA): TGTGCCAGCAGCTTACTGGGGGGGTTCGAGACCCAGTACTTC. It yields the protein CASSLLGGFETQYF.

The chain has TRBV3-1 (or the pseudogene TRBV3-2) and TRBJ1-5, with TRBD1 identical over 10 bases. The V segment lost 4 bases and the J segment 7 bases; nucleotides outside the gene matches: 4. In germline, CDR1 is LGHDT, CDR2 YNNKEL (reference sequence). The CDR3 loop spans 14 amino acids. CDR3 bases: TGTGCCAGCAGCCCGGGACAGGGGAACCAGCCCCAGCATTTT. It translates to CASSPGQGNQPQHF.

The table lists this clone with a count of one. V usage is TRBV28 and J usage is TRBJ1-1; D is unresolved. The germline V gene encodes CDR1 MDHEN and CDR2 SYDVKM. The V and J ends lost 2 bases and 2 bases respectively, with 6 bases between them. This CDR3 is 13 amino acids long. The CDR3: CASSLLKNTEAFF. CDR3 DNA sequence: TGTGCCAGCAGTTTACTCAAAAACACTGAAGCTTTCTTT.

This clone was seen just once. The rearrangement links TRBV12-3 or TRBV12-4 to TRBJ1-4; D remains unclear. This CDR3 is 13 amino acids long. V was cut by 8 bases and J by 0 bases, with 7 bases left in between. The DNA for the CDR3 is TGTGCCAGCTCCCGGTCAACTAATGAAAAACTGTTTTTT. Protein sequence: CASSRSTNEKLFF.

The chain recombines TRBV6-5 with TRBJ1-1; tentatively, D is TRBD1 (6 bases). V was clipped by 5 bases and J by 1 base, with 11 bases between them. Per the germline V gene, CDR1 is MNHEY and CDR2 is SVGAGI. This CDR3 comprises 14 residues. CDR3 residues: CASSTGNWNTEAFF. The CDR3 region has the DNA TGTGCCAGCAGTACAGGGAATTGGAACACTGAAGCTTTCTTT.

The chain joins TRBV5-1 to TRBJ2-1; D is ambiguous. This CDR3 has 14 residues. V was clipped by 2 bases and J by 5 bases, with 11 bases between them. Germline lookup yields CDR1 SGHRS and CDR2 YFSETQ. CDR3 coding DNA: TGCGCCAGCAGCTTTAGCAGAACGAACAATGAGCAGTTCTTC. Translating it yields CASSFSRTNNEQFF. Based on the CDR3 plus reference TRBV5-1 and TRBJ2-1, the full variable domain is KAGVTQTPRYLIKTRGQQVTLSCSPISGHRSVSWYQQTPGQGLQFLFEYFSETQRNKGNFPGRFSGRQFSNSRSEMNVSTLELGDSALYLCASSFSRTNNEQFFGPGTRLTVL.

The rearrangement joins TRBV7-9 to TRBJ2-1; TRBD1 matches 7 bases. Per the germline V gene, CDR1 is SEHNR and CDR2 is FQNEAQ (reference sequence). The CDR3 loop spans 12 amino acids. V was clipped by 5 bases and J by 15 bases; unmatched bases: 10. The CDR3 DNA sequence: TGTGCCAGCAGCCCCTCGGACAGGCAGGGGTTCTTC. Its translation is CASSPSDRQGFF.

This clone was counted only a few times. The chain is built from TRBV14 and TRBJ1-3; D gene ambiguous. CDR3 length: 14 amino acids. CDR1 is SGHDN, CDR2 FVKESK, per germline. V lost 0 bases, J lost 9 bases, and 12 bases lay in between. The CDR3 DNA is TGTGCCAGCAGCCAAGAAAGAGGTGTATTCACCATATATTTT. Amino acid sequence: CASSQERGVFTIYF.

The chain couples TRBV3-1 (or the pseudogene TRBV3-2) to TRBJ2-5; 16 bases line up with TRBD2. V dropped 6 bases and J dropped 2; count of bases not matched to a gene: 9. In germline, CDR1 is LGHDT, CDR2 YNNKEL (reference sequence). The CDR3 is 18 residues long. The CDR3 DNA is TGTGCCAGCAGTCCGGGACTAGCGGGGGGGCGAGGGCAAGAGACCCAGTACTTC. It is translated as CASSPGLAGGRGQETQYF.

The genes are TRBV29-1 and TRBJ2-1; D tentatively fits TRBD1 or TRBD2 (6 bases each). With 5 bases removed from V and 6 bases from J, the gap between germline ends came to 20 bases. CDR1 and CDR2 (germline): SQVTM, ANQGSEA. CDR3 length: 15 amino acids. The CDR3 DNA reads as TGCAGCGTTAGAACCCAGGGGAGGAGTTTCAATGAGCAGTTCTTC. Amino acids: CSVRTQGRSFNEQFF.

CDR3: CASSGAEYEQYF. The CDR3 region has the DNA TGTGCCAGCAGCGGGGCCGAATACGAGCAGTACTTC. The chain recombines TRBV6-4 with TRBJ2-7; D is tentatively TRBD1 or TRBD2 (5 bases each). The CDR3 length is 12 residues. V was trimmed by 6 bases and J by 4 bases, leaving 10 bases between them. CDR1 and CDR2 from the germline V gene are MRHNA and SNTAGT.

The chain couples TRBV18 to TRBJ1-2; possible D gene TRBD1, 6 bases. CDR1 and CDR2 from the germline V gene are KGHSH and LQKENI. The V and J ends lost 3 bases and 2 bases respectively, with 13 bases between them. This CDR3 contains 15 residues. This chain's CDR3 is CASSPGTNPNYGYTF. Here the CDR3 DNA reads TGTGCCAGCTCACCCGGGACAAACCCCAACTATGGCTACACCTTC. The entire variable domain, with the rest obtained from reference TRBV18 and TRBJ1-2, is as follows: NAGVMQNPRHLVRRRGQEARLRCSPMKGHSHVYWYRQLPEEGLKFMVYLQKENIIDESGMPKERFSAEFPKEGPSILRIQQVVRGDSAAYFCASSPGTNPNYGYTFGSGTRLTVV.

The chain links TRBV15 to TRBJ2-1; D unclear. Between the trimmed V and J ends, which lost 1 base and 8 bases, there was a span of 12 bases. CDR1 and CDR2 from the germline V gene are LNHNV and YYDKDF (reference sequence). The CDR3 is 14 amino acids. This chain's CDR3 is CATSRGMIPDEQFF. The CDR3 bases are TGTGCCACCAGCAGAGGTATGATCCCGGATGAGCAGTTCTTC.

The chain has TRBV6-5 and TRBJ1-1; D is uncertain. The CDR3 sequence is 15 residues long. The germline V and J ends were trimmed by 0 bases and 0 bases, with 8 bases remaining between them. Germline V gene data show CDR1 as MNHEY and CDR2 as SVGAGI. The CDR3 protein is CASSYSQNLNTEAFF. The DNA for the CDR3 is TGTGCCAGCAGTTACTCCCAGAATCTGAACACTGAAGCTTTCTTT.

The genes are TRBV15 and TRBJ2-2, with D perhaps being TRBD1 or TRBD2 (5 bases each). Germline loops: CDR1 LNHNV, CDR2 YYDKDF (reference sequence). This CDR3 is built from 15 residues. The V gene lost 1 base and the J gene lost 2 bases, with 8 bases spanning the gap. CDR3 nucleotide sequence: TGTGCCACCAGCAGAGGAGGGGCTAACACCGGGGAGCTGTTTTTT. This sequence encodes CATSRGGANTGELFF.

The chain employs TRBV10-1 and TRBJ2-3; no clear D. Trimming cost V 3 bases and J 1 base, with 5 bases left between them. Germline V gives CDR1 WNHNN, CDR2 SYGVQD (reference sequence). The CDR3 contains 13 residues. The CDR3, as DNA: TGCGCCAGCAGTGATAGGGGCACAGATACGCAGTATTTT. Translated, it gives CASSDRGTDTQYF.

This chain joins TRBV12-3 or TRBV12-4 and TRBJ1-4; no reliable D call. This CDR3 has 13 amino acids. Deletions cut 6 bases from V and 8 bases from J, with 13 bases between. This CDR3 reads CASSSPGNEKLFF. The CDR3 nucleotides are TGTGCCAGCAGCTCCCCCGGGAACGAAAAACTGTTTTTT.

The chain employs TRBV7-8 and TRBJ1-5, with D tentatively TRBD1 (5 bases). The germline V and J ends were trimmed by 3 bases and 7 bases, with 7 bases remaining between them. The CDR3 totals 12 residues. From germline, CDR1 is SGHVS and CDR2 FQNEAQ. The DNA for the CDR3 is TGTGCCAGCAGCTTTGGGGGGCAGCCCCAGCATTTT. As protein: CASSFGGQPQHF.

The chain joins TRBV19 to TRBJ1-5; unclear D gene. V was trimmed by 6 bases and J by 6 bases, leaving 21 bases between them. Germline V gives CDR1 LNHDA, CDR2 SQIVND (reference sequence). The length of the CDR3 is 16 residues. CDR3 loop: CASRGITSFLGQPQHF. The DNA for the CDR3 is TGTGCCAGTAGGGGTATCACGAGTTTCTTGGGTCAGCCCCAGCATTTT.